These T cell receptor beta chains were read from a single sample in a study of blood T cell repertoires in COVID-19. Assay: immunoSEQ multiplex PCR; the TCRdb copy retains only in-frame clones and omits some. The table shows roughly 200,000 clones, with 83% occurring only once. The sequencing input was peripheral blood. These receptor sequences come from a woman aged 30 to 39 with COVID-19, enrolled during active disease. Both conserved end residues are part of each CDR3. The order of the fields is CDR3 DNA, CDR3 protein, V gene, CDR3 length, clone size, D gene, J gene. A D gene is named only where the DNA matches it firmly. Only some rows state a clone size, as once, few, many or a class for expanded clones.

CDR3nt: TGTGCCAGCACCCGAGACAGGGTTCCTAATCAGCCCCAGCATTTT
CDR3aa: CASTRDRVPNQPQHF
v_gene: TRBV2
len: 15
abundance: NA
d_gene: TRBD1
j_gene: TRBJ1-5

CDR3nt: TGTGCCAGCATGAGGGGACAGGGGGAAACTGAAGCTTTCTTT
CDR3aa: CASMRGQGETEAFF
v_gene: TRBV9
len: 14
abundance: NA
d_gene: TRBD1
j_gene: TRBJ1-1

CDR3nt: TGTGCCAGCAAATACATGGGGGGGCTGGGCACTGAAGCTTTCTTT
CDR3aa: CASKYMGGLGTEAFF
v_gene: TRBV25-1
len: 15
abundance: NA
d_gene: NA
j_gene: TRBJ1-1

CDR3nt: TGTGCCAGCAGCTACAGGGAGGGATCCTCTGGAAACACCATATATTTT
CDR3aa: CASSYREGSSGNTIYF
v_gene: TRBV6-5
len: 16
abundance: NA
d_gene: NA
j_gene: TRBJ1-3

CDR3nt: TGCAGCGTTGATTACCAGGGTGATGAAGCTTTCTTT
CDR3aa: CSVDYQGDEAFF
v_gene: TRBV29-1
len: 12
abundance: NA
d_gene: NA
j_gene: TRBJ1-1

CDR3nt: TGCGCCAGCAGCCAAGATCTCTACCCTCCCACCCAGCATTTT
CDR3aa: CASSQDLYPPTQHF
v_gene: TRBV4-3
len: 14
abundance: NA
d_gene: NA
j_gene: TRBJ1-5

CDR3nt: TGCGCCAGCAGTTCGGGACAGGGCAATTCACCCCTCCACTTT
CDR3aa: CASSSGQGNSPLHF
v_gene: TRBV5-1
len: 14
abundance: NA
d_gene: TRBD1
j_gene: TRBJ1-6

CDR3nt: TGTGCCAGCAGTTTCCAAACCTCGAGCGAAGCTTTCTTT
CDR3aa: CASSFQTSSEAFF
v_gene: TRBV28
len: 13
abundance: NA
d_gene: NA
j_gene: TRBJ1-1

CDR3nt: TGTGCCAGTAGTTTGGGACTGAGCTCTGGAAACACCATATATTTT
CDR3aa: CASSLGLSSGNTIYF
v_gene: TRBV19
len: 15
abundance: NA
d_gene: NA
j_gene: TRBJ1-3

CDR3nt: TGTGCCAGCAAGGCAAAAGGACAGGGGCATAACCACGAGCAGTACTTC
CDR3aa: CASKAKGQGHNHEQYF
v_gene: TRBV19
len: 16
abundance: NA
d_gene: TRBD1
j_gene: TRBJ2-7

CDR3nt: TGTGCCAGCAGTATAAAGCAGGTTGAGTATGGCTACACCTTC
CDR3aa: CASSIKQVEYGYTF
v_gene: TRBV28
len: 14
abundance: NA
d_gene: NA
j_gene: TRBJ1-2

CDR3nt: TGTGCCAGTAGTACCGGGACAGGACTCTACGAGCAGTACTTC
CDR3aa: CASSTGTGLYEQYF
v_gene: TRBV19
len: 14
abundance: NA
d_gene: TRBD1
j_gene: TRBJ2-7

CDR3nt: TGTGCCAGCAGCCAAGATGAGGGACTAACCTACAATGAGCAGTTCTTC
CDR3aa: CASSQDEGLTYNEQFF
v_gene: TRBV3-1/TRBV3-2
len: 16
abundance: NA
d_gene: TRBD2
j_gene: TRBJ2-1

CDR3nt: TGTGCCAGCTCACCATACGGGACTAGCGGGGTCACCGGGGAGCTGTTTTTT
CDR3aa: CASSPYGTSGVTGELFF
v_gene: TRBV18
len: 17
abundance: NA
d_gene: TRBD2
j_gene: TRBJ2-2

CDR3nt: TGTGCCACCAGTTTGGGCAGTTCTAACTATGGCTACACCTTC
CDR3aa: CATSLGSSNYGYTF
v_gene: TRBV24-1
len: 14
abundance: NA
d_gene: NA
j_gene: TRBJ1-2

CDR3nt: TGTGCCAGCAGCCTGGGGGAGGGCCGGGAAGATACGCAGTATTTT
CDR3aa: CASSLGEGREDTQYF
v_gene: TRBV4-2
len: 15
abundance: NA
d_gene: TRBD2
j_gene: TRBJ2-3

CDR3nt: TGTGCCAGCAGTTTCGGATCGGGAGGGAGTGAAAAACTGTTTTTT
CDR3aa: CASSFGSGGSEKLFF
v_gene: TRBV28
len: 15
abundance: NA
d_gene: NA
j_gene: TRBJ1-4

CDR3nt: TGTGCCAGCAGTTCCCCCCGGGGGGGAAGTGAAAAACTGTTTTTT
CDR3aa: CASSSPRGGSEKLFF
v_gene: TRBV6-6
len: 15
abundance: NA
d_gene: NA
j_gene: TRBJ1-4

CDR3nt: TGTGCCAGCAGGAACCCGGGGGGCGAATATTCACCCCTCCACTTT
CDR3aa: CASRNPGGEYSPLHF
v_gene: TRBV28
len: 15
abundance: NA
d_gene: NA
j_gene: TRBJ1-6

CDR3nt: TGTGCCAGCAGCCGCGACAGGGATCATGAGCAGTTCTTC
CDR3aa: CASSRDRDHEQFF
v_gene: TRBV6-6
len: 13
abundance: once
d_gene: TRBD1
j_gene: TRBJ2-1

CDR3nt: TGTGCCACCAGTGATGCCGGGACAGGGGGCCACAATGAGCAGTTCTTC
CDR3aa: CATSDAGTGGHNEQFF
v_gene: TRBV24-1
len: 16
abundance: NA
d_gene: TRBD1
j_gene: TRBJ2-1

CDR3nt: TGTGCCAGCAGCTTAGTCCCTGCGTACAATGAGCAGTTCTTC
CDR3aa: CASSLVPAYNEQFF
v_gene: TRBV7-2
len: 14
abundance: few
d_gene: NA
j_gene: TRBJ2-1

CDR3nt: TGTGCCCGACGGGGAACAAACCTCTACTACTATGGCTACACCTTC
CDR3aa: CARRGTNLYYYGYTF
v_gene: TRBV7-7
len: 15
abundance: NA
d_gene: NA
j_gene: TRBJ1-2

CDR3nt: TGCGCCAGCAGCCAAGGGCTAGCGGGGGGGCTCGCAGATACGCAGTATTTT
CDR3aa: CASSQGLAGGLADTQYF
v_gene: TRBV4-3
len: 17
abundance: NA
d_gene: TRBD2
j_gene: TRBJ2-3

CDR3nt: TGTGCCAGCAGCCCAAGACTAGCGGGAGCTTCCGAGCAGTACTTC
CDR3aa: CASSPRLAGASEQYF
v_gene: TRBV7-9
len: 15
abundance: once
d_gene: TRBD2
j_gene: TRBJ2-7

CDR3nt: TGTGCCAGCAGCCTACCTCCGACGAACGGGGGGGAGACCCAGTACTTC
CDR3aa: CASSLPPTNGGETQYF
v_gene: TRBV7-9
len: 16
abundance: NA
d_gene: TRBD2
j_gene: TRBJ2-5

CDR3nt: TGTGCCAGCAGCTTTATACTAGCGGGGATCAATGAGCAGTTCTTC
CDR3aa: CASSFILAGINEQFF
v_gene: TRBV7-9
len: 15
abundance: NA
d_gene: TRBD2
j_gene: TRBJ2-1

CDR3nt: TGTGCCAGCAGTTTACTAGCGGGAGGTTCCCCCGGTCACAATGAGCAGTTCTTC
CDR3aa: CASSLLAGGSPGHNEQFF
v_gene: TRBV27
len: 18
abundance: NA
d_gene: TRBD2
j_gene: TRBJ2-1

CDR3nt: TGTGCCAGCAGCCGCGGTGATTGGACAGGGGTTGGCTACACCTTC
CDR3aa: CASSRGDWTGVGYTF
v_gene: TRBV7-9
len: 15
abundance: NA
d_gene: TRBD1
j_gene: TRBJ1-2

CDR3nt: TGTGCCAGCAGCTCCTCGGGGGATACGCAGTATTTT
CDR3aa: CASSSSGDTQYF
v_gene: TRBV7-2
len: 12
abundance: NA
d_gene: NA
j_gene: TRBJ2-3

CDR3nt: TGTGCCAGCAGTCCAACAGGAAACTATGGCTACACCTTC
CDR3aa: CASSPTGNYGYTF
v_gene: TRBV3-1/TRBV3-2
len: 13
abundance: NA
d_gene: NA
j_gene: TRBJ1-2

CDR3nt: TGTGCCAGCAGCGTTCATGGGGCGAACACTGAAGCTTTCTTT
CDR3aa: CASSVHGANTEAFF
v_gene: TRBV5-5
len: 14
abundance: NA
d_gene: NA
j_gene: TRBJ1-1

CDR3nt: TGTGCCAGCAGCCGGGGACAGGGGATTGGCAATGAGCAGTTCTTC
CDR3aa: CASSRGQGIGNEQFF
v_gene: TRBV7-9
len: 15
abundance: NA
d_gene: TRBD1
j_gene: TRBJ2-1

CDR3nt: TGTGCCAGCAGCTCCCTCGCAGGGATTGGGAAGGAGACCCAGTACTTC
CDR3aa: CASSSLAGIGKETQYF
v_gene: TRBV5-5
len: 16
abundance: NA
d_gene: NA
j_gene: TRBJ2-5

CDR3nt: TGTGCCAGCAGCCTAGCGTTTTGGAATGAGCAGTTCTTC
CDR3aa: CASSLAFWNEQFF
v_gene: TRBV12-3/TRBV12-4
len: 13
abundance: NA
d_gene: NA
j_gene: TRBJ2-1

CDR3nt: TGTGCCCCCCCGAAGGGGGCGAGCAATCAGCCCCAGCATTTT
CDR3aa: CAPPKGASNQPQHF
v_gene: TRBV15
len: 14
abundance: NA
d_gene: TRBD1
j_gene: TRBJ1-5

CDR3nt: TGTGCCAGCAGTAAGCCCGGGGGGGATGAGCAGTTCTTC
CDR3aa: CASSKPGGDEQFF
v_gene: TRBV7-3
len: 13
abundance: NA
d_gene: TRBD2
j_gene: TRBJ2-1

CDR3nt: TGTGCCAGCGGGCGGGCCAGCTCCTACAATGAGCAGTTCTTC
CDR3aa: CASGRASSYNEQFF
v_gene: TRBV9
len: 14
abundance: NA
d_gene: NA
j_gene: TRBJ2-1

CDR3nt: TGTGCCAGCAGCCCGCCGGGACTACAAGAGACCCAGTACTTC
CDR3aa: CASSPPGLQETQYF
v_gene: TRBV3-1/TRBV3-2
len: 14
abundance: NA
d_gene: TRBD2
j_gene: TRBJ2-5

CDR3nt: TGTGCCAGCAGCTCCCGACAGTTCTCTGGTACAGATACGCAGTATTTT
CDR3aa: CASSSRQFSGTDTQYF
v_gene: TRBV5-6
len: 16
abundance: few
d_gene: NA
j_gene: TRBJ2-3

CDR3nt: TGCGCCAGCAGTCTTGGGCCCCCCCCCTCCTACGAGCAGTACTTC
CDR3aa: CASSLGPPPSYEQYF
v_gene: TRBV5-1
len: 15
abundance: NA
d_gene: NA
j_gene: TRBJ2-7

CDR3nt: TGTGCCAGCTCACCACTGGGACTTTACTCCTACGAGCAGTACTTC
CDR3aa: CASSPLGLYSYEQYF
v_gene: TRBV18
len: 15
abundance: NA
d_gene: NA
j_gene: TRBJ2-7

CDR3nt: TGTGCTAGTGGTTTGGGACAGCCCTATGGCTACACCTTC
CDR3aa: CASGLGQPYGYTF
v_gene: TRBV12-5
len: 13
abundance: NA
d_gene: NA
j_gene: TRBJ1-2

CDR3nt: TGCGCCAGCAGCCCTACCGGGACTAGCGCTTACAATGAGCAGTTCTTC
CDR3aa: CASSPTGTSAYNEQFF
v_gene: TRBV5-1
len: 16
abundance: NA
d_gene: TRBD2
j_gene: TRBJ2-1

CDR3nt: TGTGCCAGCAGCGAGGAGGGGACCGGGGAGCTGTTTTTT
CDR3aa: CASSEEGTGELFF
v_gene: TRBV28
len: 13
abundance: NA
d_gene: NA
j_gene: TRBJ2-2

CDR3nt: TGTGCCAGCAGCAGGGGAAATGAGCAGTTCTTC
CDR3aa: CASSRGNEQFF
v_gene: TRBV3-1/TRBV3-2
len: 11
abundance: few
d_gene: NA
j_gene: TRBJ2-1

CDR3nt: TGTGCCAGCAGCCGCAGGGATTTGGCACGTAACTATGGCTACACCTTC
CDR3aa: CASSRRDLARNYGYTF
v_gene: TRBV27
len: 16
abundance: once
d_gene: NA
j_gene: TRBJ1-2

CDR3nt: TGTGCCAGCAGCGGCGGGACTAGCGGCTACAATGAGCAGTTCTTC
CDR3aa: CASSGGTSGYNEQFF
v_gene: TRBV9
len: 15
abundance: NA
d_gene: TRBD2
j_gene: TRBJ2-1

CDR3nt: TGCGCCAGCAGTCCTGGGACAGGGTATGGCTACACCTTC
CDR3aa: CASSPGTGYGYTF
v_gene: TRBV10-2
len: 13
abundance: NA
d_gene: TRBD1
j_gene: TRBJ1-2

CDR3nt: TGTGCCAGCAGCTTGAGGATAGGGGGGGGTACTGAAGCTTTCTTT
CDR3aa: CASSLRIGGGTEAFF
v_gene: TRBV5-4
len: 15
abundance: NA
d_gene: NA
j_gene: TRBJ1-1

CDR3nt: TGTGCCAGCGGTACCACCGGGACAGGGGCTGCTGGCTACACCTTC
CDR3aa: CASGTTGTGAAGYTF
v_gene: TRBV6-5
len: 15
abundance: NA
d_gene: TRBD1
j_gene: TRBJ1-2

CDR3nt: TGTGCCAGTAGTATAACAGTGAGCTCCTACAATGAGCAGTTCTTC
CDR3aa: CASSITVSSYNEQFF
v_gene: TRBV19
len: 15
abundance: NA
d_gene: NA
j_gene: TRBJ2-1